This T cell receptor beta chain derives from a study of blood T cells in healthy people across ages. V lost 3 bases and J 0 bases, leaving 7 bases between the germline ends. The CDR3 is made up of 13 amino acids. Germline values: CDR1 DFQATT, CDR2 SNEGSKA (reference sequence). PBMCs were isolated at a quantity of at least 6 million per sample. Next came a second PCR, run for about 7 to 12 cycles, which used a sample-barcoded 5' primer along with a J-beta primer mix. Each CDR3 protein gets one entry after TCRdb re-called the 5' RACE reads with MiXCR. The sample has approximately 760,000 distinct CDR3 sequences; 20% to 25% are singletons. The same data also contributed to another study, on T cells of mothers and their children. Turning to that study: Extracted RNA, in its entirety, went into cDNA synthesis at about 1.6 ug per 15 ul.

This TCR came from a boy younger than 18 in good health. V is TRBV20-1 and J is TRBJ2-3, with D possibly TRBD2 on 5 matching bases. The sequenced material came from blood. For the CDR3, the DNA is TGCAGTGCTAGCGGGGATAGCACAGATACGCAGTATTTT. Its translation is CSASGDSTDTQYF.